This entry concerns a single TCR beta chain. This CDR3 has 16 residues. The germline V gene has CDR1 SGDLS and CDR2 YYNGEE. The V gene end was trimmed by 3 bases and the J gene end by 3 bases; junction bases not matched to a gene: 9. Repertoires were generated with immunoSEQ multiplex PCR, while TCRdb's copy carries only in-frame clones and drops some. The sample yields some 190,000 clones, around 83% seen once. This sample was included in a study of blood T cell repertoires in COVID-19. The gene calls are TRBV9 and TRBJ1-2; 9 nucleotides line up with TRBD1. This clonotype was sampled from a middle-aged woman in a cohort exposed to, infected with or recovered from COVID-19 (not recorded which). What was sequenced was PBMCs or T cells enriched from blood (not recorded which). CDR3 sequence reads: CASSARRDRDYYGYTF. CDR3 nucleotide sequence: TGTGCCAGCAGCGCCCGTCGGGACAGGGATTACTATGGCTACACCTTC.